This TCR beta chain was sequenced in a study of beta chain features in type 1 diabetes listed by TCRdb under 2018. Background on the whole study: Mean age, gender distribution, total cell number and subset yield did not differ between patients and healthy donors. A total of roughly 100 million sorted cells were examined across all samples, and the number of cells per subset was strongly correlated with RNA yield. In the study, TCRB repertoires of sorted circulating CD4+ T cell subsets from recently diagnosed type 1 diabetes patients were compared with those of matched healthy donors. Whereas all 30 or so donors provided naive and central memory subsets, regulatory and stem cell-like memory subsets were isolated from just 8 patients and about eight healthy donors.

A single peripheral blood draw of around 120 mL on average was collected from each donor into heparinised tubes. A BD FACSAria II and a panel including CD45RO, CCR7, CD25, CD127, CD95 and CD27 were used to sort naive, central memory, regulatory and stem cell-like memory CD4+ T cells. Purity was above 95% for every sorted population. PBMCs were separated immediately by Lymphoprep density gradient centrifugation and were stained directly, without being cultured. To minimize batch effects, samples were stained and sorted in pairs, one healthy donor with one patient per experiment. What the research found in general, with its limitations: Fewer insertions and more nucleotide deletions at VDJ recombination sites were observed in patients with type 1 diabetes, implying thymic rearrangement abnormalities. Naive, central memory and regulatory TCRB repertoires appeared to be more alike among patients than among healthy donors. A moderate but significant shortening of TCRB CDR3 length was observed in type 1 diabetes patients in all four CD4+ subsets. Sequencing cDNA rather than genomic DNA could over-represent highly expressing activated cells, although activation and CD3 levels did not differ between groups. PCR may preferentially amplify shorter templates, but because patient and control samples were amplified and corrected together, any resulting skew would affect both groups equally. HLA sub-analyses involved small numbers of individuals, so any influence of HLA type on TCRB rearrangement remained unresolved.

With respect to this clone: What antigen it recognizes has not been identified. No per-base quality is available; no much larger clone lies one base away.

All of the isolated RNA was reverse transcribed with the High Capacity cDNA Reverse Transcription Kit, so expressed TCRB transcripts were sequenced. Stem cell-like memory T cell samples underwent survey-depth immunoSEQ sequencing, averaging about 1 million total reads per sample. Sorted cells were lysed in RLT buffer and RNA was extracted with DNase-treated RNeasy Micro or Mini kits, depending on cell number. Each cell subset was processed separately to prevent cross-contamination, with patient and healthy donor samples processed together. TCRB sequences were amplified from cDNA with the immunoSEQ multiplex PCR, producing 87-bp fragments spanning the CDR3 region. Sequencing of the amplicons was done on the Illumina HiSeq platform. In the source study's methods: Synthetic template baselines were used to correct PCR bias computationally, reads within Hamming distance 2 were collapsed together, and singletons that could not be merged were discarded. Reads were aligned to IMGT to assign V, D and J genes, CDR3 length, and insertions or deletions at six rearrangement sites. Within each subset, clonotype counts were normalized to sorted cell number, after which true diversity and Gini coefficients were computed with the tcR R package. Repertoire sharing was quantified using the overlap coefficient calculated on TCRB nucleotide sequences. TCRdb took this table from immuneACCESS and kept in-frame rearrangements with V and J called. Such tables lack part of the clones; where checked against another copy, unresolved V genes explain under half of the gap, and the rest is unexplained. V and J calls and clone size are those listed in that table; D and trimming were worked out from the DNA. The sample table records about 15,000 clones; about 66% of these occur just once. The top ten clonotypes cover about 0.57% of the sample.

The germline V gene sets CDR1 to ENHRY and CDR2 to SYGVKD. At the junction V is shortened by 4 bases and J by 2 bases, with 17 bases in between. The CDR3 runs 17 amino acids, cysteine and phenylalanine included. The only DNA kept is the CDR3, 51 bases in frame from the first base. Sequences were obtained from stem cell memory CD4+ T cells from blood. The cell subset or site label of this sample denotes: stem cell-like memory CD4+ T cells. The rearrangement joined TRBV10-3 to TRBJ2-2; TRBD1 could be the D gene, as 6 bases match. This clonotype originated in a woman between 18 and 29 years old with type 1 diabetes. Here is the DNA: TGTGCCATCAGTGGGGCCCTAACAGGGTACAACACCGGGGAGCTGTTTTTT. It is translated as CAISGALTGYNTGELFF.